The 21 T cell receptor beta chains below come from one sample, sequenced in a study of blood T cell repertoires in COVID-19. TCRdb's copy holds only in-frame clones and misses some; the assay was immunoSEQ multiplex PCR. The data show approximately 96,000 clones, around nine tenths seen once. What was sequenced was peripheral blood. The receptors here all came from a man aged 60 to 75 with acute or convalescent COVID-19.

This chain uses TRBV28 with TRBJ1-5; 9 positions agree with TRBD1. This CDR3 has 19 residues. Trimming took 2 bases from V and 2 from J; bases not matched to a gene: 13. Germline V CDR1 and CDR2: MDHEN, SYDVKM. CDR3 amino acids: CASSLAPSTGTGRNQPQHF. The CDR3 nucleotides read TGTGCCAGCAGTTTAGCGCCCTCTACAGGGACAGGGCGCAATCAGCCCCAGCATTTT.

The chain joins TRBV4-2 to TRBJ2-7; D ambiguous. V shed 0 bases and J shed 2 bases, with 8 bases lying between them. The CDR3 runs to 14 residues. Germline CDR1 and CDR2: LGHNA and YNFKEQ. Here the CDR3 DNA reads TGTGCCAGCAGCCAAGATCAGGCCGCCTACGAGCAGTACTTC. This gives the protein CASSQDQAAYEQYF.

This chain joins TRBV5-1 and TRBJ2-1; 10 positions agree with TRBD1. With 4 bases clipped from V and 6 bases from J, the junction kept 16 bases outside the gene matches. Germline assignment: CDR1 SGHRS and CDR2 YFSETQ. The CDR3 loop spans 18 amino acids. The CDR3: CASSTPDRDRGLGNEQFF. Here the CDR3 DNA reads TGCGCCAGCAGCACGCCGGACCGCGACAGGGGGCTCGGCAATGAGCAGTTCTTC.

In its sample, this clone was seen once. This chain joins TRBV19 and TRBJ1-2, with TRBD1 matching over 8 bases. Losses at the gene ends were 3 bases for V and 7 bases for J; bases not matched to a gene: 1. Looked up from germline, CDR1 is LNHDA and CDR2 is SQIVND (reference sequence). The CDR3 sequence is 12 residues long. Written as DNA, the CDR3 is TGTGCCAGTAGTATCCAGGGGGCTGGCTACACCTTC. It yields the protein CASSIQGAGYTF.

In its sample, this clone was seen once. The CDR3: CASSPGGQETQYF. The CDR3, as DNA: TGTGCCAGCAGCCCCGGGGGGCAAGAGACCCAGTACTTC. The rearrangement uses TRBV12-3 or TRBV12-4 and TRBJ2-5; 7 positions match TRBD2. With 6 bases clipped from V and 2 bases from J, the junction kept 3 bases outside the gene matches. This CDR3 is 13 amino acids long.

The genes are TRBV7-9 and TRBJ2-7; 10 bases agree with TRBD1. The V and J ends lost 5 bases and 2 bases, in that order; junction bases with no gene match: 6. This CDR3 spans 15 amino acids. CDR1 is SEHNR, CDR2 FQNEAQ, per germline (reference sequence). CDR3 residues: CASSQDRGGTYEQYF. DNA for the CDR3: TGTGCCAGCAGCCAGGACAGGGGGGGTACCTACGAGCAGTACTTC. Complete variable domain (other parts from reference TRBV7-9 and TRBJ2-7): DTGVSQNPRHKITKRGQNVTFRCDPISEHNRLYWYRQTLGQGPEFLTYFQNEAQLEKSRLLSDRFSAERPKGSFSTLEIQRTEQGDSAMYLCASSQDRGGTYEQYFGPGTRLTVT.

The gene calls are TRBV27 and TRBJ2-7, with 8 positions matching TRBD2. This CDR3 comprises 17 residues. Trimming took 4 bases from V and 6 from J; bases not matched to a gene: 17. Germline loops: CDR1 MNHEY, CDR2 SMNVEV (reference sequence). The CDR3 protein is CASSSGGLQGRPSEQYF. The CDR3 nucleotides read TGTGCCAGCAGTTCGGGGGGGTTACAGGGAAGGCCCTCCGAGCAGTACTTC.

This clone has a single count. CDR3: CASSEQAGGNEKLFF. The CDR3 nucleotides read TGTGCCAGCAGCGAACAGGCGGGGGGTAATGAAAAACTGTTTTTT. V usage is TRBV5-4 and J usage is TRBJ1-4, with D possibly TRBD1 on 5 matching bases. The CDR3 runs to 15 residues. Per germline, CDR1 SGHNT and CDR2 YYREEE (reference sequence). Trimming took off 4 bases at V and 4 bases at J, with 14 bases between the two ends.

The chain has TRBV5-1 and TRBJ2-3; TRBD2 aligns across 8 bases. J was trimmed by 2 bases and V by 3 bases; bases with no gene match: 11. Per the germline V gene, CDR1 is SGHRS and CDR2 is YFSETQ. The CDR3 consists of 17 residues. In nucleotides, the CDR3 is TGCGCCAGCAGCTCGGCGGGGGGCAGGGGATTCACAGATACGCAGTATTTT. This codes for CASSSAGGRGFTDTQYF.

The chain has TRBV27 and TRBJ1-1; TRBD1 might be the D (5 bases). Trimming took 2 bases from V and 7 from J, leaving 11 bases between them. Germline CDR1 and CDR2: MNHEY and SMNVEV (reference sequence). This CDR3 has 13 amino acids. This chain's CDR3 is CASSLPGGIEAFF. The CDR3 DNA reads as TGTGCCAGCAGTTTACCCGGGGGGATTGAAGCTTTCTTT.

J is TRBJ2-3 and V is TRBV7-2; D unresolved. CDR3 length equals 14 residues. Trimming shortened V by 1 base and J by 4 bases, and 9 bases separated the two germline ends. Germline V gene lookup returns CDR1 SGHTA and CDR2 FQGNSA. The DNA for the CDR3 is TGTGCCAGCAGCTTAGGTTCTAGTGCAGATACGCAGTATTTT. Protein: CASSLGSSADTQYF.

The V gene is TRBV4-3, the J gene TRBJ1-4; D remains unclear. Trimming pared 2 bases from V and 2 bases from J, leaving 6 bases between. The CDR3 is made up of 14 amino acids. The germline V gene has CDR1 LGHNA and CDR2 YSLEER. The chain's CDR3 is CASSQSGTNEKLFF. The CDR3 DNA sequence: TGCGCCAGCAGCCAATCCGGGACTAATGAAAAACTGTTTTTT.

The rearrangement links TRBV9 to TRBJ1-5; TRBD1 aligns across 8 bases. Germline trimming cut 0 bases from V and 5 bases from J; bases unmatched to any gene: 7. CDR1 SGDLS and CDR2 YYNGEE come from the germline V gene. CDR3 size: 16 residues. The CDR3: CASSVGSDRGYQPQHF. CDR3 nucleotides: TGTGCCAGCAGCGTAGGTAGCGACAGGGGATATCAGCCCCAGCATTTT.

The CDR3 region is CATSRITGVTNEKLFF. The CDR3 DNA sequence: TGTGCCACCAGCAGAATCACAGGGGTAACTAATGAAAAACTGTTTTTT. The chain is built from TRBV15 and TRBJ1-4; 7 bases match TRBD1. The J segment lost 1 base and the V segment lost 2 bases, leaving 4 bases of the junction unmatched. Germline CDR1 and CDR2: LNHNV and YYDKDF (reference sequence). This CDR3 is 16 amino acids long.

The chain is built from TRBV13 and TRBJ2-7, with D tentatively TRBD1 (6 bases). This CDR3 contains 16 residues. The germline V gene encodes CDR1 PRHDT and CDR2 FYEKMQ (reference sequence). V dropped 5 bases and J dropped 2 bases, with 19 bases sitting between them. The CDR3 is CASSPDRQDPTYEQYF. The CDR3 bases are TGTGCCAGCAGCCCGGACCGACAGGATCCCACCTACGAGCAGTACTTC.

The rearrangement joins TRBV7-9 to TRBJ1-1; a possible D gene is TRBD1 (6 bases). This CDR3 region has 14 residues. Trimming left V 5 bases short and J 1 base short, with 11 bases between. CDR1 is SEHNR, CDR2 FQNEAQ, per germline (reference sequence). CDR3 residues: CASSPGQWNTEAFF. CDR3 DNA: TGTGCCAGCAGCCCCGGACAGTGGAACACTGAAGCTTTCTTT.

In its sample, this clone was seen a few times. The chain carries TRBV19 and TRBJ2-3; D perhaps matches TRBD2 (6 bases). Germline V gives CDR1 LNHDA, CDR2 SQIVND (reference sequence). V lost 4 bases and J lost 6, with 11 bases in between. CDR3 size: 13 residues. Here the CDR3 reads CASSTGAGDTQYF. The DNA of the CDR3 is TGTGCCAGTAGTACGGGAGCAGGGGATACGCAGTATTTT.

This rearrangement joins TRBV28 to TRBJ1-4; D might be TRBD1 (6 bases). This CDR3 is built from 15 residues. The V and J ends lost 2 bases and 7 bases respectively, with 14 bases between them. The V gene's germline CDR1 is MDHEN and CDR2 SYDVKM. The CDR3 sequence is CASSLGWGLGEKLFF. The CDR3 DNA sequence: TGTGCCAGCAGTTTAGGCTGGGGGCTCGGTGAAAAACTGTTTTTT.

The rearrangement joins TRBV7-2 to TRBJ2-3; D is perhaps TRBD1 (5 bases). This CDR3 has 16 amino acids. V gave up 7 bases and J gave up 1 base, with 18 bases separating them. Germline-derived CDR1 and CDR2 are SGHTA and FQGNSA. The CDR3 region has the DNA TGTGCCAGCAATGGGGCCTCAGGGTACGGCACAGATACGCAGTATTTT. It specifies CASNGASGYGTDTQYF.

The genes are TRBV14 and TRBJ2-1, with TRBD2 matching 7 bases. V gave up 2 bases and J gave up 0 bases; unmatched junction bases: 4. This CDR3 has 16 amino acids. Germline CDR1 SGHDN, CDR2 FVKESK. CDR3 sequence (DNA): TGTGCCAGCAGCCAAAAGTGGGGGGGCTCCTACAATGAGCAGTTCTTC. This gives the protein CASSQKWGGSYNEQFF.

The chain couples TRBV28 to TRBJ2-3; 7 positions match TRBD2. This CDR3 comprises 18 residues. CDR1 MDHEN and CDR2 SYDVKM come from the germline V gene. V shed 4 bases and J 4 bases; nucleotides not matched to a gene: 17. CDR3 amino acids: CASSSPGLINISPDTQYF. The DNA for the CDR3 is TGTGCCAGCAGTTCACCGGGACTAATAAACATAAGCCCAGATACGCAGTATTTT.